This TCR beta chain was identified during a study of blood T cell repertoires in COVID-19. Whole-study context: Researchers got acute and convalescent COVID-19 samples from the United States, Italy and Spain. PBMCs, B-cell-depleted T cells, or T cells were the source of the cDNA or gDNA that made up the material.

How the authors handled the data: Reference gene primer amplification in the assay estimated nucleated cell counts. The assay was immunoSEQ multiplex PCR, and TCRdb's table has in-frame clones only and misses some. Clonal size and the V and J genes are those of that table, whereas D and trimming came from the DNA. This table holds around 190,000 clones, roughly 80% found once. V was pared by 3 bases and J by 3 bases, with 17 bases between. This CDR3 is 16 amino acids long. CDR1 is MNHEY and CDR2 is SMNVEV in the germline V gene (reference sequence). Material for sequencing was peripheral blood. The J gene is TRBJ1-2, the V gene TRBV27; no clear D gene. The TCR was taken from a human donor in a cohort sampled during active COVID-19. The CDR3 protein is CASSLMKGGTDYGYTF. CDR3 bases: TGTGCCAGCAGTTTGATGAAGGGAGGCACCGACTATGGCTACACCTTC.